This T cell receptor (beta chain) was identified during a study of response to subunit inactivated influenza vaccine. Findings and caveats of the study: The authors offered the suggestion that each seasonal influenza vaccination recruits few new T cells.

TCRdb reanalysed the RT-PCR reads using MiXCR and keeps one entry per CDR3 protein. The repertoire has under 950,000 distinct CDR3 sequences, roughly 20% of them found once; the top ten carry roughly 10%. To note about this clonotype: Its antigen remains unknown.

Sequencing used PBMCs from blood, obtained 4 to 6 days after vaccination. The sequence came from a man in his forties or fifties who received an inactivated influenza vaccine.

The CDR3: CATRSGQGSTGELFF. As DNA, the CDR3 is TGTGCCACCAGGTCGGGACAGGGAAGTACCGGGGAGCTGTTTTTT. The rearrangement links TRBV24-1 to TRBJ2-2; the match to TRBD1 covers 9 bases. V shed 7 bases, J shed 5 bases, and the junction held 7 bases outside the gene matches. Per the germline V gene, CDR1 is KGHDR and CDR2 is SFDVKD. The length of the CDR3 is 15 residues.